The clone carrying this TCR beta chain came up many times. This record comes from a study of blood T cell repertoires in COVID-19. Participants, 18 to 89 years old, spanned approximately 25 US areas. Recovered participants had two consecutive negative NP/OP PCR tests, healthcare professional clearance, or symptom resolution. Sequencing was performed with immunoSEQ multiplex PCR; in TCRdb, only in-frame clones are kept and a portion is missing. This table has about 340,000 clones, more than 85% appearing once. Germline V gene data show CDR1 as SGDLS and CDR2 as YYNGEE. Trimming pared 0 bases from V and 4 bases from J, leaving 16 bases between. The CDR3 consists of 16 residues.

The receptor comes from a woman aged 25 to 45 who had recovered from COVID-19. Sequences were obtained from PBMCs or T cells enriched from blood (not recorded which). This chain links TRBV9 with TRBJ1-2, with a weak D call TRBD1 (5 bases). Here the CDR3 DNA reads TGTGCCAGCAGCGTAGCTCCCAGGGAGGGGCTCTATGGCTACACCTTC. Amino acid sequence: CASSVAPREGLYGYTF.